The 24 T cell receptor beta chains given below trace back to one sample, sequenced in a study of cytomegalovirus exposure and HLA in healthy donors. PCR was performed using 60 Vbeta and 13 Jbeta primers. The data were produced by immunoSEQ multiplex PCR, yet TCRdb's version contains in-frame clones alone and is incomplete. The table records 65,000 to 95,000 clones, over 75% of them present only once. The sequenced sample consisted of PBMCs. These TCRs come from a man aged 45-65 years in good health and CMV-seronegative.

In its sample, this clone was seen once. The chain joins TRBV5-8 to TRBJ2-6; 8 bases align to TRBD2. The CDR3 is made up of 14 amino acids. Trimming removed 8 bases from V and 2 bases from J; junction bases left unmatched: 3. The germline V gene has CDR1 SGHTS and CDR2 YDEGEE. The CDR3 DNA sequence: TGTGCCAGGGAGGGACTAGCTGGGGCCAACGTCCTGACTTTC. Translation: CAREGLAGANVLTF.

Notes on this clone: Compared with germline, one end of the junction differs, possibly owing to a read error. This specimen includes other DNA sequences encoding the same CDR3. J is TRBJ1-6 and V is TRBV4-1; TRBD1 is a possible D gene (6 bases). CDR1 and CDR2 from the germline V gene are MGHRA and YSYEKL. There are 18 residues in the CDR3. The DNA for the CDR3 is TGCGCCAGCAGTCAAGATGGGGCAGGGGAGGGTTATAATTCACCCCTCCACTTT. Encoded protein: CASSQDGAGEGYNSPLHF.

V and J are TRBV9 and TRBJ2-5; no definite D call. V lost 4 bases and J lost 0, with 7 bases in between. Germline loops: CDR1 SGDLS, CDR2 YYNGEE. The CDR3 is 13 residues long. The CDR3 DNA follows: TGTGCCAGCAGCCCTCAGTACCAAGAGACCCAGTACTTC. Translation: CASSPQYQETQYF.

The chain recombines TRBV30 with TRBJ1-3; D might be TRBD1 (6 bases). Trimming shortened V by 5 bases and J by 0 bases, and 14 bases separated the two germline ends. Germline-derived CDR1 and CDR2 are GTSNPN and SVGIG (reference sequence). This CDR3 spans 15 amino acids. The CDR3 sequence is CAWAQGPVSGNTIYF. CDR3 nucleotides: TGTGCCTGGGCACAGGGCCCGGTCTCTGGAAACACCATATATTTT.

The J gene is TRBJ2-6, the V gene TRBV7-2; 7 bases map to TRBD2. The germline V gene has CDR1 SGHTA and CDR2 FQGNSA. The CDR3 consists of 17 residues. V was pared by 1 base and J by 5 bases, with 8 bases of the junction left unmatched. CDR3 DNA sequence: TGTGCCAGCAGCTTAGTTGGGGAGGGCAATAGGGCCAACGTCCTGACTTTC. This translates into CASSLVGEGNRANVLTF.

The CDR3 DNA is TGTGCCAGCAGCTCCGGTCCTGGGGGCAACTATGGCTACACCTTC. This gives the protein CASSSGPGGNYGYTF. The V gene is TRBV5-6, the J gene TRBJ1-2; D may be TRBD1 (6 bases). CDR3 length: 15 amino acids. V lost 3 bases, J lost 2 bases, and 14 bases lay in between. Germline V gene lookup returns CDR1 SGHDT and CDR2 YYEEEE.

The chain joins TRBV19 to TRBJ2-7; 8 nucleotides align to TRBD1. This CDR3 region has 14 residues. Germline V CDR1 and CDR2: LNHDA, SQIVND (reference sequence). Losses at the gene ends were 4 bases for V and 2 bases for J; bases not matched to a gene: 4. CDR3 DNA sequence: TGTGCCAGTAGTACATGGACAGGGACCTACGAGCAGTACTTC. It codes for CASSTWTGTYEQYF.

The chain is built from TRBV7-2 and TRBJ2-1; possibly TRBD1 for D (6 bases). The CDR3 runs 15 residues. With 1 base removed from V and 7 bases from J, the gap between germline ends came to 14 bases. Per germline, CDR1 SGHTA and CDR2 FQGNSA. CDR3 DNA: TGTGCCAGCAGCTTAGTGGAGTGGGGGCTAAATGAGCAGTTCTTC. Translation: CASSLVEWGLNEQFF.

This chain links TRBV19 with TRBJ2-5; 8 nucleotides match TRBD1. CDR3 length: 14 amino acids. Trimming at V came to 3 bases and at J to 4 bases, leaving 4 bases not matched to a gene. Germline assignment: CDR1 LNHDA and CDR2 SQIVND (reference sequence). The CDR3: CASSMDRARETQYF. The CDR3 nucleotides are TGTGCCAGTAGTATGGACAGGGCGCGAGAGACCCAGTACTTC.

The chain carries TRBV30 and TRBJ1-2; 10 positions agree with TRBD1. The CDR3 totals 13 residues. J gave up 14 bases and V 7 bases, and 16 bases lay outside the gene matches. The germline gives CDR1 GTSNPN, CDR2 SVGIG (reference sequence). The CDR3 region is CASHLGQGYGWTF. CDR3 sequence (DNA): TGTGCCTCCCACTTGGGACAGGGGTATGGGTGGACCTTC.

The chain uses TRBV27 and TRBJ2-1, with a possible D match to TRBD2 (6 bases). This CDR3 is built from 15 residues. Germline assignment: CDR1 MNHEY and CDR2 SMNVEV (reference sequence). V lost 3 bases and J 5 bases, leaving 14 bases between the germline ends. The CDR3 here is CASSFSGEVDNEQFF. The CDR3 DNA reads TGTGCCAGCAGTTTCTCGGGGGAGGTAGACAATGAGCAGTTCTTC.

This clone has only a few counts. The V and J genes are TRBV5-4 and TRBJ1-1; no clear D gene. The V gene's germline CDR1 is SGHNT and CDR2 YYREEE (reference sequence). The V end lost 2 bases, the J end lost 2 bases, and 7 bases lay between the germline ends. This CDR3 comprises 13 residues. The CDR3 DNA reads TGTGCCAGCAGCTTACATTCCAACACTGAAGCTTTCTTT. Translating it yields CASSLHSNTEAFF.

This CDR3 is CASSLAPQGRTEAFF. Here the CDR3 DNA reads TGTGCCAGCAGCTTAGCCCCTCAGGGGCGGACTGAAGCTTTCTTT. The chain links TRBV7-2 to TRBJ1-1, with a tentative D call TRBD1 (6 bases). Germline lookup yields CDR1 SGHTA and CDR2 FQGNSA. The CDR3 runs to 15 residues. Trimming left V 0 bases short and J 5 bases short, with 13 bases between. The full variable domain, completed using reference TRBV7-2 and TRBJ1-1, is GAGVSQSPSNKVTEKGKDVELRCDPISGHTALYWYRQSLGQGLEFLIYFQGNSAPDKSGLPSDRFSAERTGGSVSTLTIQRTQQEDSAVYLCASSLAPQGRTEAFFGQGTRLTVV.

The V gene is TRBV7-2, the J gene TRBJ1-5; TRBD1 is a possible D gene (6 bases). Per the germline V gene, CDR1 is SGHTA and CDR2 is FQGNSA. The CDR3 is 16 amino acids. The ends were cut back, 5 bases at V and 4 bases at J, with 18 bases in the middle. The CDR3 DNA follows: TGTGCCAGCAGCCCCAGCATGTGGGGGCGAAATCAGCCCCAGCATTTT. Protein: CASSPSMWGRNQPQHF.

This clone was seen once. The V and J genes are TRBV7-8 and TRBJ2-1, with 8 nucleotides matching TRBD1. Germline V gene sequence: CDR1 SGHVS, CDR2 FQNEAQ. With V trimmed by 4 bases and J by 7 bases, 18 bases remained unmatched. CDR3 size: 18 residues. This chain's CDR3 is CASSSYLGQGARRNEQFF. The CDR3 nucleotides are TGTGCCAGCAGCTCCTACCTGGGGCAGGGGGCTCGACGGAATGAGCAGTTCTTC.

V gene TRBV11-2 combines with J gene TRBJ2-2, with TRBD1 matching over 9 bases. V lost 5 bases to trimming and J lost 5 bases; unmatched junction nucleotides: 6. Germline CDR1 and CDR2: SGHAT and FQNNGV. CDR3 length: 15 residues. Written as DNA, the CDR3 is TGTGCCAGCAGCGGTGGGACAGGGAGGACCGGGGAGCTGTTTTTT. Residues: CASSGGTGRTGELFF.

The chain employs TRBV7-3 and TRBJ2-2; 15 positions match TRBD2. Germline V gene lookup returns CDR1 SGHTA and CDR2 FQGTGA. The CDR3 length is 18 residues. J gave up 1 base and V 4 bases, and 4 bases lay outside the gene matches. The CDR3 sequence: CASSSGLAGGMNTGELFF. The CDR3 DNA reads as TGTGCCAGCAGCTCAGGACTAGCGGGGGGGATGAACACCGGGGAGCTGTTTTTT.

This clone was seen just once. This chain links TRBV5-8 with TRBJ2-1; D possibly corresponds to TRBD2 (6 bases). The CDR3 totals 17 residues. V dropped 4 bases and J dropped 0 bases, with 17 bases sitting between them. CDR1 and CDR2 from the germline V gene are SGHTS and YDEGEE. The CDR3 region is CASSEEGGAGSYNEQFF. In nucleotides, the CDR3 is TGTGCCAGCAGCGAGGAAGGCGGGGCTGGCTCCTACAATGAGCAGTTCTTC.

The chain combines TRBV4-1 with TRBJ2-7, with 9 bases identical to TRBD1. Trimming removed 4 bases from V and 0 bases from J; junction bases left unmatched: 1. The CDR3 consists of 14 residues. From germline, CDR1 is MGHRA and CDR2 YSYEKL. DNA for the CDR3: TGCGCCAGCAGCCTGACAGGGGGCTCCTACGAGCAGTACTTC. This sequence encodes CASSLTGGSYEQYF.

CDR3 nucleotide sequence: TGTGCCAGCAGCAGGGACAGGAGCAGGGATTCACCCCTCCACTTT. Protein product: CASSRDRSRDSPLHF. V usage is TRBV7-8 and J usage is TRBJ1-6; 8 bases agree with TRBD1. Germline CDR1 reads SGHVS; CDR2 reads FQNEAQ. V trimming: 5 bases; J trimming: 8 bases; junction bases outside the gene matches: 8. CDR3 length equals 15 residues.

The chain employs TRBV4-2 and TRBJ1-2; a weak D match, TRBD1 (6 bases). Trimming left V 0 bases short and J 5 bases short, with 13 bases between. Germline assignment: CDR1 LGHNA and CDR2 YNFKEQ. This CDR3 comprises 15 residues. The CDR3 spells CASSQDPDSPYGYTF. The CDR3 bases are TGTGCCAGCAGCCAAGATCCGGACAGTCCTTATGGCTACACCTTC.

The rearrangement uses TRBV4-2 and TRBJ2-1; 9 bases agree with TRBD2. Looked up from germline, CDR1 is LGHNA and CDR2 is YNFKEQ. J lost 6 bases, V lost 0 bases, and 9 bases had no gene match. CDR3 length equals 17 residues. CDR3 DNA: TGTGCCAGCAGCCAAGATTTGGCGGGGGGGTATCCCAATGAGCAGTTCTTC. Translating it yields CASSQDLAGGYPNEQFF.

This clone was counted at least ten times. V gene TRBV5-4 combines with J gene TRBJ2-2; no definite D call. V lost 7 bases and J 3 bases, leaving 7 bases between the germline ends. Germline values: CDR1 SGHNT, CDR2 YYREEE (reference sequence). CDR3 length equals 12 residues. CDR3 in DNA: TGTGCCAGCGGGCCTTACACCGGGGAGCTGTTTTTT. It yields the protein CASGPYTGELFF. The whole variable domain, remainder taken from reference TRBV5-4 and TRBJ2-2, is ETGVTQSPTHLIKTRGQQVTLRCSSQSGHNTVSWYQQALGQGPQFIFQYYREEENGRGNFPPRFSGLQFPNYSSELNVNALELDDSALYLCASGPYTGELFFGEGSRLTVL.

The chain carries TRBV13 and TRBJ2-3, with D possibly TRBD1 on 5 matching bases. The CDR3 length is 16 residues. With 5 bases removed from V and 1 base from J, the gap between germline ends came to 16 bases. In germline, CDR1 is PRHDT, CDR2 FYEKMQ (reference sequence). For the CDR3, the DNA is TGTGCCAGCAGCGCCTCGACAGTACCAGGCACAGATACGCAGTATTTT. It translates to CASSASTVPGTDTQYF. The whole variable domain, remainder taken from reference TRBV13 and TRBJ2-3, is AAGVIQSPRHLIKEKRETATLKCYPIPRHDTVYWYQQGPGQDPQFLISFYEKMQSDKGSIPDRFSAQQFSDYHSELNMSSLELGDSALYFCASSASTVPGTDTQYFGPGTRLTVL.